This TCR beta chain stems from a study of early stage breast cancer tumors (dated by TCRdb to about 2017). Study-wide context: Of the roughly 15 invasive breast tumors, eleven to twelve were found to be estrogen receptor-positive, progesterone receptor-positive and HER2-negative. Of the approximately 12 ER+/PR+/HER2- tumors, eight were classified as invasive ductal carcinomas and four as invasive lobular carcinomas. A read coverage of roughly 10-fold per sample was achieved on average. A total of some 2.6 million templates, representing around 1.2 million unique clonotypes, were detected across all samples.

V sheds 5 bases and J sheds 0 bases, leaving 10 bases between their ends. CDR1 SNHLY and CDR2 FYNNEI were looked up in the germline V gene. The CDR3 runs 14 residues from the cysteine to the phenylalanine. The CDR3 DNA has 42 bases and is translated from base 1. Each sample was amplified as two independent genomic DNA replicates: 0.5 ug for blood and about 1.4 ug for tumor or normal breast. Following the manufacturer's instructions, the ImmunoSeq Intro kit was used to carry out TCRB sequencing on genomic DNA. Multiplex PCR ran about 31 cycles with proprietary primers and spike-in control sequences for absolute quantification. Single-end 150-bp reads were used to sequence an 87-bp fragment spanning the CDR3 plus the flanking V and J genes. Each lane of an Illumina MiSeq using version 3.0 chemistry carried seven multiplexed samples, with two replicates per sample. The paper's processing steps were these. Raw data were processed with the vendor's proprietary pipeline, and both replicates were merged into a single result per sample. Productive rearrangements sharing the V-gene family, CDR3 amino acid sequence and J-gene segment were defined as clonotypes. To compute clonality, the normalized Shannon entropy (Pielou evenness) of TCRB abundances was subtracted from 1. To estimate T cell density, the total number of templates was divided by the number of input cells, which was inferred from the amount of DNA input. Total repertoire diversity and clonality were estimated with Recon using default parameters. Tumor-enriched clonotypes were defined as having over 0.1% abundance in tumor and at least 32-fold higher abundance than in normal breast. What TCRdb holds here is the immuneACCESS table cut down to in-frame rearrangements. Part of the clones is not present; checked against another copy, under half of the missing clones reflect an unresolved V gene, and the others are unexplained. The DNA was the basis for D and trimming; V, J and clone size are from that table. This sample comprises tens of thousands of clones, roughly 78% of them detected only once. About 3.4% of the sample is held by the ten biggest clonotypes.

The study profiled bulk TCR beta-chain repertoires in matched peripheral blood, tumor and adjacent normal breast tissue taken from about 15 patients with early-stage breast cancer. Before surgery, about 5-11 mL of whole blood was collected into EDTA tubes and then processed within 2 hours. Peripheral blood mononuclear cells were isolated by Ficoll-Paque centrifugation in SepMate-50 tubes. PBMCs were cryopreserved in aliquots of roughly 1.9 to 4.5 million cells in around 90% FBS with 10% DMSO and kept in liquid nitrogen. The Qiagen AllPrep DNA/RNA Mini kit was used for genomic DNA extraction. About this clone itself: Its antigen is currently not known. Base quality data are lacking; no much larger clone is found one base away.

Summary of the overall study and its limitations: Chain pairing and functional markers such as CD4, CD8 and FOXP3 were not captured by bulk genomic DNA sequencing of unsorted cells. Because the cohort was small, a breakdown by tumor subtype could not be done. Tumors showed 2 to 2.5-fold higher T cell density and higher clonality than adjacent normal breast tissue. Enriched TCRB sequences shared across patients were mostly commonly generated sequences, unlikely to play an important role in the tumor microenvironment. Repertoires from blood and normal breast were more alike than repertoires from blood and tumor, and in about 90% of the 16 patients, comparing each tissue with blood separated tumor from normal.

The specimen sequenced was blood. This receptor chain uses TRBV2 and TRBJ1-1, with the D gene too uncertain to name. The clonotype was recovered from a person aged 35 to 50 with breast cancer. The CDR3 here reads CASSSQGMNTEAFF. The sequenced DNA: TGTGCCAGCAGTTCTCAAGGAATGAACACTGAAGCTTTCTTT.